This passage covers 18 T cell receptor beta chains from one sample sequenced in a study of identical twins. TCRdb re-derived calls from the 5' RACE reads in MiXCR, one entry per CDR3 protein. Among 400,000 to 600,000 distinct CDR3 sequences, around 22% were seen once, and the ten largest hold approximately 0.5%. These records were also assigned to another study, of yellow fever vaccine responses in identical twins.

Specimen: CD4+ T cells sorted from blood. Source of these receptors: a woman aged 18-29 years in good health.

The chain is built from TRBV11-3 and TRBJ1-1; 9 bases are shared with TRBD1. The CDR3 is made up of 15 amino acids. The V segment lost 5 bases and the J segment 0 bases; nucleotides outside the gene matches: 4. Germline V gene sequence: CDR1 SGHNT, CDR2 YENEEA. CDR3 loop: CASSTGGTMNTEAFF. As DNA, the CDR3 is TGTGCCAGCAGCACAGGGGGCACCATGAACACTGAAGCTTTCTTT.

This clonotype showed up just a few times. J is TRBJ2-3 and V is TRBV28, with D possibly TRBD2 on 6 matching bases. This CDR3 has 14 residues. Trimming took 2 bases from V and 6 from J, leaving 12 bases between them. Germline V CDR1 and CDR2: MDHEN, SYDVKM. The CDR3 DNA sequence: TGTGCCAGCAGTTTAAACGGGGGAAGGGATACGCAGTATTTT. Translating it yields CASSLNGGRDTQYF.

The CDR3 is CASSSRTGELSGLALPFYEQYV. Here the CDR3 DNA reads TGTGCCAGCAGTTCAAGGACAGGGGAATTATCGGGACTAGCCTTACCTTTCTACGAGCAGTACGTC. The rearrangement uses TRBV27 and TRBJ2-7; D is tentatively TRBD1 or TRBD2 (9 bases each). The CDR3 loop spans 22 amino acids. Trimming cost V 4 bases and J 3 bases, with 37 bases left between them. Per germline, CDR1 MNHEY and CDR2 SMNVEV (reference sequence).

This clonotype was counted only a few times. CDR3 in DNA: TGCAGCGTTGAAGTCTCAGGGTTGGGTGAAAAACTGTTTTTT. Amino acids: CSVEVSGLGEKLFF. The chain links TRBV29-1 to TRBJ1-4; TRBD1 is a possible D gene (5 bases). CDR3 size: 14 residues. Trimming removed 1 base from V and 7 bases from J, with 13 bases in between. The germline V gene has CDR1 SQVTM and CDR2 ANQGSEA.

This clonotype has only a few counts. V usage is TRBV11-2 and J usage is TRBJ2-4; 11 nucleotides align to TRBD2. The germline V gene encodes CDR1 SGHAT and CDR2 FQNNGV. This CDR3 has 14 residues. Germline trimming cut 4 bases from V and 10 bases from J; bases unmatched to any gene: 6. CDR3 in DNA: TGTGCCAGCAGCTCAGGACTAGCGGGCGCTATTCAGTACTTC. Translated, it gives CASSSGLAGAIQYF.

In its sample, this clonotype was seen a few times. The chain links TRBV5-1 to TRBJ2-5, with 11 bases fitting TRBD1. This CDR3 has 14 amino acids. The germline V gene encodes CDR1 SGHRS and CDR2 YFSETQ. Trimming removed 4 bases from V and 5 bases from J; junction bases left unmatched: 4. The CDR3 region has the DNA TGCGCCAGCAGCCGGGACAGGGGGTACGAGACCCAGTACTTC. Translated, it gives CASSRDRGYETQYF. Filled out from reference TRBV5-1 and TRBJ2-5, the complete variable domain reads KAGVTQTPRYLIKTRGQQVTLSCSPISGHRSVSWYQQTPGQGLQFLFEYFSETQRNKGNFPGRFSGRQFSNSRSEMNVSTLELGDSALYLCASSRDRGYETQYFGPGTRLLVL.

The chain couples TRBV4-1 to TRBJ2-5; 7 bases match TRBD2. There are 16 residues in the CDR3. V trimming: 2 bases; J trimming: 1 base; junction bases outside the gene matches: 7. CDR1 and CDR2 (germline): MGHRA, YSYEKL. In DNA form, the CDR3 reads TGCGCCAGCAGCCAACCATTCGGGGGGACCCAAGAGACCCAGTACTTC. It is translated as CASSQPFGGTQETQYF.

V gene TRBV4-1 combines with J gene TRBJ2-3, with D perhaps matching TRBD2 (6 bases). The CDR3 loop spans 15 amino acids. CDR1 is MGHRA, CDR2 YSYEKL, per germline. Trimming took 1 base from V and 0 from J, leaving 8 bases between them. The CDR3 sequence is CASSQVGGSTDTQYF. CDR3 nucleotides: TGCGCCAGCAGCCAAGTTGGGGGGAGCACAGATACGCAGTATTTT.

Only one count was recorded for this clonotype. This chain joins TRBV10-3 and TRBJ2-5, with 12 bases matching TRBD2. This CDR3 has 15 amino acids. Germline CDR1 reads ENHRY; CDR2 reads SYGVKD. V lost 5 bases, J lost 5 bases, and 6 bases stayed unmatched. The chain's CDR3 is CAISQLAGGFETQYF. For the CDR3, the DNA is TGTGCCATCAGTCAACTAGCGGGAGGTTTTGAGACCCAGTACTTC.

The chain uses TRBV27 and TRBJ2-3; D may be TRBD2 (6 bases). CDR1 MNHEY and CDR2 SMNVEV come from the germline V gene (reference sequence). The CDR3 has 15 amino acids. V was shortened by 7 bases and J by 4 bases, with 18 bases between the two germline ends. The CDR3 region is CASNEGLNGPDTQYF. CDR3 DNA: TGTGCCAGCAACGAGGGACTCAACGGCCCAGATACGCAGTATTTT.

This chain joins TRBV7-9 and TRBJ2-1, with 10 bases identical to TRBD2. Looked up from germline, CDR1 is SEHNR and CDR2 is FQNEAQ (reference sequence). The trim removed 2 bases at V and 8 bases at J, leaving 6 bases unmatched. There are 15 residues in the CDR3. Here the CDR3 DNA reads TGTGCCAGCAGCTTAACCCTAGCGGGAGTTGATGAGCAGTTCTTC. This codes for CASSLTLAGVDEQFF.

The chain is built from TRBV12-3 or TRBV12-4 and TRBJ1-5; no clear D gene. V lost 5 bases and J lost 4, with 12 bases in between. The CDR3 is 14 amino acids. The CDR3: CASSLLDSNQPQHF. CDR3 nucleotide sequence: TGTGCCAGCAGTCTTTTAGACTCGAATCAGCCCCAGCATTTT.

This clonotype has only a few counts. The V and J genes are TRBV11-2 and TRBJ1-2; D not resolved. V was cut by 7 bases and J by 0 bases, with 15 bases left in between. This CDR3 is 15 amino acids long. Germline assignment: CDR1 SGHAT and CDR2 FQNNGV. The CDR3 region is CASTENSGPNYGYTF. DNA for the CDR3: TGTGCCAGCACCGAAAACAGTGGTCCTAACTATGGCTACACCTTC. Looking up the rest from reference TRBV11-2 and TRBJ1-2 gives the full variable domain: EAGVAQSPRYKIIEKRQSVAFWCNPISGHATLYWYQQILGQGPKLLIQFQNNGVVDDSQLPKDRFSAERLKGVDSTLKIQPAKLEDSAVYLCASTENSGPNYGYTFGSGTRLTVV.

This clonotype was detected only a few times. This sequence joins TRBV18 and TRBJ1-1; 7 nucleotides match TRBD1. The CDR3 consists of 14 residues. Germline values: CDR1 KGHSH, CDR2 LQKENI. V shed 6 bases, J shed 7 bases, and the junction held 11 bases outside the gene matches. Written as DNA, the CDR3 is TGTGCCAGCTCTCCAAAAGGGACAGCCTATGAAGCTTTCTTT. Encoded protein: CASSPKGTAYEAFF.

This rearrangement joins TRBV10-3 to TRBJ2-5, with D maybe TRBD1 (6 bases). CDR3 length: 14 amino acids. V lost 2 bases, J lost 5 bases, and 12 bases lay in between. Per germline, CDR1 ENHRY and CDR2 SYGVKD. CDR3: CAISEGDTDETQYF. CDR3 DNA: TGTGCCATCAGTGAGGGGGACACGGACGAGACCCAGTACTTC.

The CDR3 region has the DNA TGTGCCACCAGTGATTCGAGAGAGACCCAGTACTTC. Amino acid sequence: CATSDSRETQYF. The chain joins TRBV24-1 to TRBJ2-5; unclear D gene. From germline, CDR1 is KGHDR and CDR2 SFDVKD. V was trimmed by 2 bases and J by 4 bases, leaving 4 bases between them. The CDR3 covers 12 residues.

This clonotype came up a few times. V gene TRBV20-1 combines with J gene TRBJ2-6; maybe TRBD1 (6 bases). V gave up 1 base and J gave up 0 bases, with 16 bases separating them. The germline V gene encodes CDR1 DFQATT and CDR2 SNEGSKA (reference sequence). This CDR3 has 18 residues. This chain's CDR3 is CSARVPAGVISGANVLTF. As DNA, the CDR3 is TGCAGTGCTAGAGTCCCGGCAGGGGTTATCTCTGGGGCCAACGTCCTGACTTTC.

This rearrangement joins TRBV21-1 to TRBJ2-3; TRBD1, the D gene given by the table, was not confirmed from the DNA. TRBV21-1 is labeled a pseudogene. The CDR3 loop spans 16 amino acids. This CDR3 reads CASSERGTVLTDTQYF. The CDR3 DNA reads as TGTGCCAGCAGCGAAAGGGGGACAGTCCTGACAGATACGCAGTATTTT.